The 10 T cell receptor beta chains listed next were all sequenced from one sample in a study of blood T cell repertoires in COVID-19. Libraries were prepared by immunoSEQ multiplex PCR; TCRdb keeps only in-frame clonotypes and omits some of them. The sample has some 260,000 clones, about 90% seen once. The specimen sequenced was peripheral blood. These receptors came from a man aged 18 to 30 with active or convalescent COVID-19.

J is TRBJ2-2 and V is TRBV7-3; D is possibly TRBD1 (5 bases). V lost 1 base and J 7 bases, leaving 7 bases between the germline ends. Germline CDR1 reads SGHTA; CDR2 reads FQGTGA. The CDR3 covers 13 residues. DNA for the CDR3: TGTGCCAGCAGCTTAAGGGGCGGCGGGGAGCTGTTTTTT. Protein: CASSLRGGGELFF.

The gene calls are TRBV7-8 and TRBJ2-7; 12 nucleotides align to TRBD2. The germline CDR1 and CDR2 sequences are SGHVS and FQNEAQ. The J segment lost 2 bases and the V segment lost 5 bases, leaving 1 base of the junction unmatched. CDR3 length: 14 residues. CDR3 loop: CASSASGGAYEQYF. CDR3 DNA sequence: TGTGCCAGCAGCGCTAGCGGGGGGGCCTACGAGCAGTACTTC.

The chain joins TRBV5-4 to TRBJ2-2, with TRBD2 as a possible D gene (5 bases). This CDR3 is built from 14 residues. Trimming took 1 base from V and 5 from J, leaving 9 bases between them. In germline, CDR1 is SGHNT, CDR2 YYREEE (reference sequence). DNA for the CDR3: TGTGCCAGCAGCTTGACGGGAAATACCGGGGAGCTGTTTTTT. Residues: CASSLTGNTGELFF. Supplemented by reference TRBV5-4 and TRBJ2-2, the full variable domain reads ETGVTQSPTHLIKTRGQQVTLRCSSQSGHNTVSWYQQALGQGPQFIFQYYREEENGRGNFPPRFSGLQFPNYSSELNVNALELDDSALYLCASSLTGNTGELFFGEGSRLTVL.

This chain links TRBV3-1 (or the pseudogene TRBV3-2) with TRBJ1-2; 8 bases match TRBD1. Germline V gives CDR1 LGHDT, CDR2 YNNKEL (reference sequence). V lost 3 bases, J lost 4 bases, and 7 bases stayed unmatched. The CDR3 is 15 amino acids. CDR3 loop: CASSQGDRTSYGYTF. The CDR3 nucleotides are TGTGCCAGCAGCCAGGGGGACAGGACAAGCTATGGCTACACCTTC.

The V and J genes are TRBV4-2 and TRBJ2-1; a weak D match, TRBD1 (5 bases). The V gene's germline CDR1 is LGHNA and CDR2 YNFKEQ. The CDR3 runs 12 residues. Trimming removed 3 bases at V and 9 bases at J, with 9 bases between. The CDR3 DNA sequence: TGTGCCAGCAGCCATCAAAGGGGTGAGCAGTTCTTC. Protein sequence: CASSHQRGEQFF.

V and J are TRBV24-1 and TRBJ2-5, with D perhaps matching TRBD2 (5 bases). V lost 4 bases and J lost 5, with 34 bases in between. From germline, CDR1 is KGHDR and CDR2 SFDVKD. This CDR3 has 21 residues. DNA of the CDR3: TGTGCCACCAGTGACCGTCCGACTGGTGGGAGTACGATTGGTGTCTCGGAGACCCAGTACTTC. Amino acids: CATSDRPTGGSTIGVSETQYF.

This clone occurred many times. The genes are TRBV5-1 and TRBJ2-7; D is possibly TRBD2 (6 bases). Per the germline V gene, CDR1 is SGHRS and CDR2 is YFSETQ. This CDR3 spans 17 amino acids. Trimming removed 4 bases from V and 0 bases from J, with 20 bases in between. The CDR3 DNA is TGCGCCAGCAGCGTTGGGTTGGGGGGTATCAGCTCCTACGAGCAGTACTTC. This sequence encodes CASSVGLGGISSYEQYF.

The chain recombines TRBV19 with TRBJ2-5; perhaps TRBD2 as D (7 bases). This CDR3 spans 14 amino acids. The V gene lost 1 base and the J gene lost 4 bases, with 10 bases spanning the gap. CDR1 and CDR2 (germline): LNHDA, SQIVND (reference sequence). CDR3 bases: TGTGCCAGTAGTATAGCGGGGGGCGGAGAGACCCAGTACTTC. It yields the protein CASSIAGGGETQYF.

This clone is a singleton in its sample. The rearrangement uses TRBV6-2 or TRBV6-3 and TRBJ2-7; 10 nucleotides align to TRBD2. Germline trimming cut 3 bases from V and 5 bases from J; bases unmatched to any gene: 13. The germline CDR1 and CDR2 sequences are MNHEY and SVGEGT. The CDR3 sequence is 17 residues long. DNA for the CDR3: TGTGCCAGCAGTTATCCCATCTTACTAGCGGGAATCGACGAGCAGTACTTC. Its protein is CASSYPILLAGIDEQYF.

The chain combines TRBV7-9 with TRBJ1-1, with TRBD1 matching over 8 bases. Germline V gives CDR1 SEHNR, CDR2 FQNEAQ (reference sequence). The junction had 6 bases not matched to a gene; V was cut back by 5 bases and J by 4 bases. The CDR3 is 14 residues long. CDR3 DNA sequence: TGTGCCAGCAGCGGACAGGGAACGTCCACTGAAGCTTTCTTT. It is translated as CASSGQGTSTEAFF. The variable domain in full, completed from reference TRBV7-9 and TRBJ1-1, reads DTGVSQNPRHKITKRGQNVTFRCDPISEHNRLYWYRQTLGQGPEFLTYFQNEAQLEKSRLLSDRFSAERPKGSFSTLEIQRTEQGDSAMYLCASSGQGTSTEAFFGQGTRLTVV.